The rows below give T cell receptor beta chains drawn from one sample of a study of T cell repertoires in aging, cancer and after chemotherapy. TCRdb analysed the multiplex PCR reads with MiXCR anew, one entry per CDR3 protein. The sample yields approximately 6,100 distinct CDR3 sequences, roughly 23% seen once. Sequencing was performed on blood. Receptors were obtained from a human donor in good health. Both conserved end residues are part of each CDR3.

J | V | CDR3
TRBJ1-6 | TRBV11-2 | CASSYGRNYNSPLHF
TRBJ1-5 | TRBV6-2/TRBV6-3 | CAIPGTGGISNQPQHF
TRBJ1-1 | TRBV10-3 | CAIKDGNTEAFF
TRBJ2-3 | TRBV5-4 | CASSQGQEDTDTQYF
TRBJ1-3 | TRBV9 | CASSAQPGQRFSGNTTYF
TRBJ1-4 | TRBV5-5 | CASSLAGQGEKLFF
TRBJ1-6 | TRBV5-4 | CASSAGLPPSPLHF
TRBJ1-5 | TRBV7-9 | CASSPGSDRGEQPQHF
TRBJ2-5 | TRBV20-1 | CSAQAFRDRGLAETQYF
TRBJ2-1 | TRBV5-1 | CASSFFGAGNEQFF
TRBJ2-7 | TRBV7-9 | CASSLQNYEQYF
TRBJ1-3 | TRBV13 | CASSQQGRSGNTIYF
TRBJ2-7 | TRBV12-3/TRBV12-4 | CASSFKRGGGQEQYF
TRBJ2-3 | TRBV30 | CAWSVRLTSGTGTDTQYF
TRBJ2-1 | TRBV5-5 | CASSFSGGSDEQFF
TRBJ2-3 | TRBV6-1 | CASSARQPVSTDTQYF
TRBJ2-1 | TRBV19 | CASSIAETGYNEQFF
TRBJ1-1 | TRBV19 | CASSMVHSNTEAFF
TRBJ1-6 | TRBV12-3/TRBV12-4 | CASSFVDSPLHF
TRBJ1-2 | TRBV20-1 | CSAAGGGGYTF
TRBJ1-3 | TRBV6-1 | CASREGGASGNTIYF
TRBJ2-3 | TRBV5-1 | CASSFGTRGTRNTQYF
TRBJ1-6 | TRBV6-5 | CASTKLGAIHSPLHF
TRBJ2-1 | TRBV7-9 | CASSSGGLGGNEQFF
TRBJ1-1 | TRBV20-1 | CSARERWNTEAFF